This entry features one TCR beta chain sequence. Antigen unknown. The data stem from a study of identical twins. Study-wide results and caveats: Alpha sequences that were out-of-frame and twin-shared showed an excess of low generation probability. Cross-sectional statistical analysis, not tracking of the same donors, underpinned the conclusions. Abundant cord blood beta clonotypes carried fewer insertions; memory repertoires showed none.

The germline gives CDR1 MDHEN, CDR2 SYDVKM. The CDR3 totals 15 residues. Between the trimmed V and J ends, which lost 1 base and 4 bases, there was a span of 11 bases. MiXCR was run by TCRdb on the 5' RACE reads, yielding one entry per CDR3 protein. The sample carries roughly 230,000 distinct CDR3 sequences, about 8% recorded once. This sample was also put to use in a study of yellow fever vaccine responses in identical twins.

J is TRBJ2-1 and V is TRBV28; D gene ambiguous. Sample: CD8+ T cells sorted from blood. This sequence originates from a woman between 18 and 29 years old in good health. DNA for the CDR3: TGTGCCAGCAGTTTATACTTCGACCCGTACAATGAGCAGTTCTTC. It encodes CASSLYFDPYNEQFF.